This T cell receptor (beta chain) was sequenced for a study of technical replicates of blood from a handful of donors. Using immunoSEQ multiplex PCR, the repertoire was profiled, and TCRdb retains in-frame clones only, with some absent. Found here are over 90,000 clones, 95% to 97% of them singletons; the top ten hold 0.3% to 0.45%. The CDR3 extends over 16 amino acids. Germline loops: CDR1 SGHTA, CDR2 FQGTGA. With V trimmed by 2 bases and J by 2 bases, 7 bases remained unmatched. The sequence came from a human donor in good health. The rearrangement joins TRBV7-3 to TRBJ2-7, with 9 bases lining up with TRBD1. The sequencing input was T cells isolated from PBMCs. The DNA of the CDR3 is TGTGCCAGCAGCTTATTGGGGACAGGGAGAGCCTACGAGCAGTACTTC. Translated, it gives CASSLLGTGRAYEQYF.